In this sample, the clone carrying this T cell receptor beta chain is medium-sized. Its antigen is as yet unknown. A single record per CDR3 protein comes from TCRdb applying MiXCR to the reads. The sample has approximately 45,000 distinct CDR3 sequences; less than 15% are singletons. This entry is derived from a study of type 1 regulatory T cells. Sequencing input: cultured non-Tr1 T cells, either the whole culture or a sorted T cell fraction (not recorded which). This TCR derives from a human donor in good health.

The CDR3 DNA reads TGTGCCAGCAGCTCGTTAGCTAGCGGGAGATCCTACGAGCAGTACTTC. It translates to CASSSLASGRSYEQYF. The chain uses TRBV7-2 and TRBJ2-7; 10 nucleotides line up with TRBD2. CDR1 SGHTA and CDR2 FQGNSA come from the germline V gene. Unmatched junction bases numbered 7, after V lost 4 bases and J lost 1 base. The CDR3 spans 16 residues.